The 28 T cell receptor beta chains below come from one sample, sequenced in a study of Graves' ophthalmopathy and Graves' hyperthyroidism. As the template, RNA transcripts were used to amplify TCR beta CDR3 regions. Second-round multiplex PCR came after a first-round RT-PCR that employed HTBI primers. TCRdb re-analysed the multiplex PCR reads in MiXCR, keeping a single row per CDR3 protein. This sample has 200,000 to 250,000 distinct CDR3 sequences, with around a fifth found just once. The sequenced material came from peripheral blood. The receptors derive from a woman aged 45-59 years with Graves' ophthalmopathy.

This clonotype occurred many times. The chain recombines TRBV19 with TRBJ1-5, with TRBD1 identical over 7 bases. The ends lost 6 bases at V and 7 bases at J; junction bases unmatched: 12. The CDR3 length is 15 residues. Germline V CDR1 and CDR2: LNHDA, SQIVND (reference sequence). CDR3 DNA sequence: TGTGCCAGTAGCGCTGGGACAGCTTCCTCCCAGCCCCAGCATTTT. Protein sequence: CASSAGTASSQPQHF.

The CDR3 DNA reads as TGTGCCAGCAGTCCCCGGACAGTACGGGTGAACACTGAAGCTTTCTTT. Its translation: CASSPRTVRVNTEAFF. The genes are TRBV27 and TRBJ1-1; a weak D match, TRBD1 (6 bases). The V end was cut by 5 bases, the J end by 0 bases, with 16 bases between. The CDR3 has 16 residues. In germline, CDR1 is MNHEY, CDR2 SMNVEV (reference sequence).

There are many counts of this clonotype. The chain is built from TRBV19 and TRBJ1-1; D call uncertain. CDR1 is LNHDA and CDR2 is SQIVND in the germline V gene (reference sequence). The V end was cut by 6 bases, the J end by 1 base, with 12 bases between. The CDR3 has 14 residues. The CDR3 is CASRRPSQNTEAFF. DNA of the CDR3: TGTGCCAGTAGGAGACCCTCCCAGAACACTGAAGCTTTCTTT.

This chain joins TRBV7-9 and TRBJ2-7, with a tentative D call TRBD1 (5 bases). This CDR3 contains 15 residues. Per the germline V gene, CDR1 is SEHNR and CDR2 is FQNEAQ (reference sequence). V was clipped by 7 bases and J by 3 bases, with 19 bases between them. The CDR3 sequence is CASTRVGQGGYEQYF. Written as DNA, the CDR3 is TGTGCCAGCACCCGAGTCGGGCAGGGCGGCTACGAGCAGTACTTC. Full variable domain (outside the CDR3, taken from reference TRBV7-9 and TRBJ2-7): DTGVSQNPRHKITKRGQNVTFRCDPISEHNRLYWYRQTLGQGPEFLTYFQNEAQLEKSRLLSDRFSAERPKGSFSTLEIQRTEQGDSAMYLCASTRVGQGGYEQYFGPGTRLTVT.

This clonotype turned up a few times. This chain connects TRBV20-1 to TRBJ2-5; 10 nucleotides align to TRBD1. CDR3 length: 17 residues. Trimming cost V 3 bases and J 2 bases; bases outside gene matches: 12. CDR1 is DFQATT and CDR2 is SNEGSKA in the germline V gene (reference sequence). The CDR3 loop is CSASLRGGQGTQETQYF. For the CDR3, the DNA is TGCAGTGCTAGCCTTAGGGGGGGACAGGGGACTCAAGAGACCCAGTACTTC.

This clonotype showed up just a few times. This rearrangement joins TRBV10-3 to TRBJ2-2; TRBD2 matches at 10 bases. The CDR3 runs to 16 residues. Germline V gives CDR1 ENHRY, CDR2 SYGVKD. The CDR3 nucleotides are TGTGGGCGGGCCCAAGGGGGACTAGCGTCGACCGGGGAGCTGTTTTTT. Protein product: CGRAQGGLASTGELFF.

The table lists this clonotype with many counts. CDR3 loop: CASSYSQDKRPQYF. The CDR3 DNA sequence: TGTGCCAGCAGTTACTCACAGGACAAGAGACCCCAGTACTTC. The rearrangement joins TRBV6-5 to TRBJ2-5, with D possibly matching TRBD1 (5 bases). The CDR3 is 14 residues long. Looked up from germline, CDR1 is MNHEY and CDR2 is SVGAGI. Trimming shortened V by 0 bases and J by 9 bases, and 14 bases separated the two germline ends.

This clonotype was counted many times. The chain joins TRBV7-3 to TRBJ2-5; TRBD2 matches 7 bases. Germline values: CDR1 SGHTA, CDR2 FQGTGA. This CDR3 is built from 15 residues. J gave up 0 bases and V 5 bases, and 6 bases lay outside the gene matches. The CDR3: CASSGGRGDQETQYF. For the CDR3, the DNA is TGTGCCAGCAGCGGCGGGAGAGGGGACCAAGAGACCCAGTACTTC.

This clonotype was seen repeatedly, ten times or more. The rearrangement uses TRBV28 and TRBJ1-1; 7 bases are shared with TRBD1. V lost 6 bases and J lost 11; bases outside the gene matches: 12. Looked up from germline, CDR1 is MDHEN and CDR2 is SYDVKM. This CDR3 region has 13 residues. CDR3 amino acids: CASSGTASPGAFF. CDR3 in DNA: TGTGCCAGCAGCGGGACAGCCAGCCCTGGGGCTTTCTTT.

This clonotype was seen at least ten times. The chain links TRBV19 to TRBJ1-1; TRBD1 matches at 7 bases. Germline V gives CDR1 LNHDA, CDR2 SQIVND (reference sequence). This CDR3 region has 12 residues. V lost 6 bases and J lost 9; bases outside the gene matches: 7. The CDR3 nucleotides read TGTGCCAGTAGCTCTGGACAGGCAAAAGCTTTCTTT. This sequence encodes CASSSGQAKAFF.

This clonotype was found many times. This chain links TRBV6-1 with TRBJ2-7, with 12 bases that match TRBD1. The ends lost 8 bases at V and 6 bases at J; junction bases unmatched: 11. This CDR3 is built from 15 residues. Germline V gene lookup returns CDR1 MNHNS and CDR2 SASEGT. The CDR3 sequence: CASGEGDRGQVEQYF. For the CDR3, the DNA is TGTGCCAGCGGGGAAGGGGACAGGGGGCAGGTCGAGCAGTACTTC.

This clonotype was seen many times. The V call is TRBV10-3, the J call TRBJ2-2, with 9 bases that match TRBD2. V lost 11 bases and J lost 7; bases outside the gene matches: 11. CDR3 length: 14 amino acids. CDR1 is ENHRY and CDR2 is SYGVKD in the germline V gene. The chain's CDR3 is CAALSGRNGGELFF. Written as DNA, the CDR3 is TGTGCCGCGCTGAGCGGGAGGAATGGCGGGGAGCTGTTTTTT.

Comment on this clonotype: At one of its ends the junction is not consistent with the germline gene, which may arise from a read error. The V gene is TRBV28, the J gene TRBJ2-7; 10 nucleotides match TRBD2. The CDR3 covers 14 residues. The V gene's germline CDR1 is MDHEN and CDR2 SYDVKM. The CDR3 loop is CASSPRTSGYERYF. The CDR3 DNA reads TGTGCCAGCAGTCCCAGGACTAGCGGCTACGAGCGGTACTTC.

This clonotype has more than one count but fewer than ten. This chain uses TRBV2 with TRBJ1-5; TRBD1 matches at 10 bases. The ends lost 6 bases at V and 3 bases at J; junction bases unmatched: 5. Germline values: CDR1 SNHLY, CDR2 FYNNEI. The CDR3 has 15 residues. For the CDR3, the DNA is TGTGCCAGCAGCCCGGACAGGGGGAACAATCAGCCCCAGCATTTT. This translates into CASSPDRGNNQPQHF.

The rearrangement joins TRBV2 to TRBJ1-5; tentative D call: TRBD1 (6 bases). CDR1 is SNHLY and CDR2 is FYNNEI in the germline V gene. Trimming cost V 4 bases and J 4 bases, with 14 bases left between them. This CDR3 spans 15 amino acids. The CDR3 here is CASSGQGLGNQPQHF. As DNA, the CDR3 is TGTGCCAGCAGTGGGCAGGGGCTGGGGAATCAGCCCCAGCATTTT.

This clonotype showed up many times. A much larger clone differs by one base, so this may be a read error. This rearrangement joins TRBV19 to TRBJ1-1; the D is unclear. CDR3 length equals 13 residues. From germline, CDR1 is LNHDA and CDR2 SQIVND (reference sequence). The CDR3 DNA reads as TGTGCCAGTAGTGTGCGGACCAACACTGAAGCTCTCTTT. It specifies CASSVRTNTEALF.

This clonotype was counted ten times or more. This chain uses TRBV2 with TRBJ1-2; D unresolved. The CDR3 covers 13 residues. Trimming took 0 bases from V and 6 from J, leaving 8 bases between them. Germline V lookup: CDR1 SNHLY, CDR2 FYNNEI. CDR3 loop: CASSEAERDGYTF. The DNA of the CDR3 is TGTGCCAGCAGTGAAGCGGAGAGGGATGGCTACACCTTC.

This clonotype has at least ten counts. This rearrangement joins TRBV4-1 to TRBJ1-3; D gene unclear. Trimming pared 2 bases from V and 0 bases from J, leaving 11 bases between. This CDR3 spans 16 amino acids. CDR1 MGHRA and CDR2 YSYEKL come from the germline V gene. The CDR3 loop is CASSQSQFYSGNTIYF. Here the CDR3 DNA reads TGCGCCAGCAGCCAATCTCAATTCTACTCTGGAAACACCATATATTTT.

This clonotype was seen ten or more times. This sequence joins TRBV11-2 and TRBJ2-3; D may be TRBD1 or TRBD2 (5 bases each). The CDR3 consists of 17 residues. Per germline, CDR1 SGHAT and CDR2 FQNNGV. Trimming pared 1 base from V and 5 bases from J, leaving 19 bases between. CDR3 in amino acids: CASSLVQGTVREDTQYF. The DNA of the CDR3 is TGTGCCAGCAGCTTAGTCCAGGGAACGGTTCGGGAAGATACGCAGTATTTT.

This clonotype was seen ten or more times. The CDR3 sequence: CASSTNRGSGELFF. CDR3 bases: TGTGCCAGCAGCACCAACAGGGGATCCGGGGAGCTGTTTTTT. The chain uses TRBV6-5 and TRBJ2-2; the match to TRBD1 covers 7 bases. This CDR3 contains 14 residues. Per the germline V gene, CDR1 is MNHEY and CDR2 is SVGAGI. V gave up 6 bases and J gave up 6 bases; unmatched junction bases: 7.

This clonotype was observed many times. The chain couples TRBV4-1 to TRBJ1-2; no reliable D call. The V gene's germline CDR1 is MGHRA and CDR2 YSYEKL. The CDR3 covers 13 residues. V lost 3 bases to trimming and J lost 0 bases, with 5 bases between them. CDR3 sequence reads: CASSQGPNYGYTF. The CDR3 coding sequence is TGCGCCAGCAGCCAGGGTCCTAACTATGGCTACACCTTC.

On this clonotype: An end of the junction differs from the germline gene, which may be a read error. The chain is built from TRBV28 and TRBJ1-2, with D possibly TRBD1 on 5 matching bases. The germline gives CDR1 MDHEN, CDR2 SYDVKM. The CDR3 totals 14 residues. This chain's CDR3 is CASSLIGQGGSYIF. The DNA of the CDR3 is TGTGCCAGCAGTTTAATAGGGCAGGGTGGTAGCTACATCTTC.

This clonotype was counted many times. V is TRBV20-1 and J is TRBJ2-4, with D perhaps TRBD2 (5 bases). CDR3 length equals 13 residues. Trimming stripped 6 bases from V and 1 base from J, with 10 bases between. CDR1 and CDR2 (germline): DFQATT, SNEGSKA (reference sequence). CDR3 sequence (DNA): TGCAGTGCGCCCATAGCGGCCAAAAACATTCAGTACTTC. Translation gives CSAPIAAKNIQYF.

Ten or more counts support this clonotype. The rearrangement joins TRBV6-1 to TRBJ1-5; D is ambiguous. Germline V gene lookup returns CDR1 MNHNS and CDR2 SASEGT. V was shortened by 6 bases and J by 2 bases, with 8 bases between the two germline ends. The CDR3 totals 13 residues. The CDR3 here is CASSGRGNQPQHF. The DNA for the CDR3 is TGTGCCAGCAGCGGCCGGGGCAATCAGCCCCAGCATTTT.

This clonotype was seen a handful of times. The chain employs TRBV20-1 and TRBJ2-7; 9 nucleotides agree with TRBD2. The CDR3 loop spans 14 amino acids. CDR1 and CDR2 (germline): DFQATT, SNEGSKA (reference sequence). The ends lost 6 bases at V and 3 bases at J; junction bases unmatched: 9. CDR3 in amino acids: CSAGQREVLYEQYF. CDR3 sequence (DNA): TGCAGTGCAGGTCAGCGGGAGGTTCTCTACGAGCAGTACTTC.

The chain carries TRBV28 and TRBJ2-7; D tentatively reads TRBD1 or TRBD2 (5 bases each). The CDR3 has 15 residues. Germline V lookup: CDR1 MDHEN, CDR2 SYDVKM. The V end lost 1 base, the J end lost 4 bases, and 14 bases lay between the germline ends. The CDR3 protein is CASSLFGTAKYEQYF. CDR3 bases: TGTGCCAGCAGTTTATTTGGGACGGCTAAGTACGAGCAGTACTTC.

V and J are TRBV5-1 and TRBJ2-7; D possibly corresponds to TRBD2 (6 bases). With 0 bases removed from V and 2 bases from J, the gap between germline ends came to 9 bases. Per germline, CDR1 SGHRS and CDR2 YFSETQ. This CDR3 comprises 14 residues. CDR3 region: CASSLAAGPYEQYF. The CDR3 bases are TGCGCCAGCAGCTTGGCGGCGGGACCCTACGAGCAGTACTTC. Based on the CDR3 plus reference TRBV5-1 and TRBJ2-7, the full variable domain is KAGVTQTPRYLIKTRGQQVTLSCSPISGHRSVSWYQQTPGQGLQFLFEYFSETQRNKGNFPGRFSGRQFSNSRSEMNVSTLELGDSALYLCASSLAAGPYEQYFGPGTRLTVT.

The V gene is TRBV25-1, the J gene TRBJ2-4; weak D call: TRBD1 (5 bases). This CDR3 spans 14 amino acids. V was trimmed by 1 base and J by 4 bases, leaving 8 bases between them. Germline CDR1 is MGHDK and CDR2 is SYGVNS. The CDR3 protein is CASSEFGQKNIQYF. The CDR3 DNA reads as TGTGCCAGCAGTGAATTCGGACAAAAAAACATTCAGTACTTC.